At least ten counts were recorded for the clone carrying this T cell receptor beta chain. The sample belongs to a study of T cells in Graves' hyperthyroidism and ophthalmopathy. Amplification of TCR beta CDR3 regions used RNA as the template. TCR CDR3 underwent first-round RT-PCR with the HTBI primer set. TCRdb fed the multiplex PCR reads into MiXCR, producing one record per CDR3 protein. The sample lists fewer than 350,000 distinct CDR3 sequences; around 18% were seen once. The receptor's source is a woman aged 40-49 years with Graves' ophthalmopathy. Sequencing was done on a sample of blood.

The DNA of the CDR3 is TGTGCCAGCAGCTCCGGGACAGGGGGGAATCAGCCCCAGCATTTT. Its protein is CASSSGTGGNQPQHF. The V call is TRBV7-8, the J call TRBJ1-5; 11 bases align to TRBD1. Losses at the gene ends were 4 bases for V and 4 bases for J; bases not matched to a gene: 3. Looked up from germline, CDR1 is SGHVS and CDR2 is FQNEAQ. This CDR3 comprises 15 residues.